The next 6 T cell receptor beta chains were all read from a single sample in a study of shared clonotypes between healthy human individuals. The assay was immunoSEQ multiplex PCR, and TCRdb's table has in-frame clones only and misses some. Among about 2.1 million clones listed, roughly 91% were seen once. Naive CD8 cells were CD45RO-negative, positively selected for CCR7, excluding terminally differentiated effector memory CD45RA+ cells. The specimen sequenced was naive CD8+ T cells from PBMCs. The receptors were sampled from a young man in good health. Some clones in this sample may be carry-over from other donors' samples.

The gene calls are TRBV25-1 and TRBJ2-2; no definite D call. The CDR3 length is 12 residues. V was trimmed by 2 bases and J by 7 bases, leaving 5 bases between them. Germline V gene lookup returns CDR1 MGHDK and CDR2 SYGVNS. Here the CDR3 reads CASSETGGELFF. CDR3 nucleotide sequence: TGTGCCAGCAGTGAAACGGGCGGGGAGCTGTTTTTT.

Regarding this clone: Other nucleotide sequences from this sample produce the same CDR3. The chain uses TRBV7-9 and TRBJ1-3; no definite D call. CDR1 and CDR2 (germline): SEHNR, FQNEAQ (reference sequence). The CDR3 runs 10 residues. V dropped 5 bases and J dropped 6 bases, with 2 bases sitting between them. CDR3: CASSQNTIYF. CDR3 in DNA: TGTGCCAGCAGCCAAAACACCATATATTTT.

The chain has TRBV5-1 and TRBJ1-1; no firm D call. This CDR3 is built from 16 residues. Germline values: CDR1 SGHRS, CDR2 YFSETQ. The V and J ends lost 1 base and 3 bases respectively, with 16 bases between them. The CDR3 DNA reads TGCGCCAGCAGCTTGAGCGTCTCCCCGGGAGACACTGAAGCTTTCTTT. It translates to CASSLSVSPGDTEAFF.

V and J are TRBV6-5 and TRBJ1-1; D gene uncertain. Germline CDR1 and CDR2: MNHEY and SVGAGI. V was trimmed by 2 bases and J by 3 bases, leaving 13 bases between them. The CDR3 is 15 residues long. CDR3 nucleotide sequence: TGTGCCAGCAGTTACGAACGCTCCGGCTACACTGAAGCTTTCTTT. Its protein product is CASSYERSGYTEAFF.

The chain has TRBV6-5 and TRBJ1-6; D gene uncertain. The CDR3 extends over 14 amino acids. CDR1 is MNHEY, CDR2 SVGAGI, per germline. Trimming cost V 2 bases and J 3 bases, with 5 bases left between them. CDR3 in amino acids: CASSYSDYNSPLHF. As DNA, the CDR3 is TGTGCCAGCAGTTACAGCGACTATAATTCACCCCTCCACTTT.

The rearrangement uses TRBV27 and TRBJ1-5; D remains unclear. V dropped 5 bases and J dropped 3 bases, with 8 bases sitting between them. CDR3 length equals 13 residues. Germline values: CDR1 MNHEY, CDR2 SMNVEV (reference sequence). CDR3 residues: CASSVTINQPQHF. CDR3 bases: TGTGCCAGCAGTGTTACTATCAATCAGCCCCAGCATTTT.